These T cell receptor beta chains were read from a single sample in a study of blood T cell repertoires in COVID-19. TCRdb's copy holds only in-frame clones and misses some; the assay was immunoSEQ multiplex PCR. The sample carries roughly 200,000 clones, 81% recorded once. The specimen was peripheral blood. The receptors shown here come from a woman aged 40 to 49 with COVID-19, enrolled during active disease. The CDR3 runs from the conserved cysteine through the conserved F or W. Each record gives: V gene, D gene, clone size, J gene, CDR3 DNA, CDR3 protein. The D gene is left open where the match is weak. The listing skips clone size in some rows; elsewhere it reads once, few, many or a size class.

TRBV15	TRBD1	NA	TRBJ2-2	TGTGCCACCAGAAGGACAGGGCCCGGGGAGCTGTTTTTT	CATRRTGPGELFF
TRBV7-7	NA	NA	TRBJ2-7	TGTGCTAGCAGCTCGGGAGAGGGAGGCGGCGAGCAGTACTTC	CASSSGEGGGEQYF
TRBV24-1	TRBD1	NA	TRBJ2-2	TGTGCCACCAGTGGGGCAGGGGGCACCGGGGAGCTGTTTTTT	CATSGAGGTGELFF
TRBV6-5	NA	NA	TRBJ2-4	TGTGCCAGCAGTTCCCCTTCGGCAGGACAAAAAAACATTCAGTACTTC	CASSSPSAGQKNIQYF
TRBV11-2	NA	NA	TRBJ1-4	TGTGCCAGCAGCCCGTTGGTGGGAGGGGAAAAACTGTTTTTT	CASSPLVGGEKLFF
TRBV6-5	NA	NA	TRBJ1-2	TGTGCCAGCCTGGGGGGGGATGGTGGCTACACCTTC	CASLGGDGGYTF
TRBV2	NA	NA	TRBJ2-7	TGTGCCAGCAGTGAAAAGGGGCCCTCCTACGAGCAGTACTTC	CASSEKGPSYEQYF
TRBV28	TRBD2	NA	TRBJ2-7	TGTGCCAGCGGACTAGCGGGAGGTATTTCCGGTTGGGAGCAGTACTTC	CASGLAGGISGWEQYF
TRBV11-2	TRBD2	NA	TRBJ2-7	TGTGCCAGCAGCTTATTAGTTGCGGGAGCCCTCGAGCAGTACTTC	CASSLLVAGALEQYF
TRBV19	NA	NA	TRBJ1-6	TGTGCCAGTAGTATATCTCCGACAGGACCGGGTTCACCCCTCCACTTT	CASSISPTGPGSPLHF
TRBV19	TRBD1	few	TRBJ2-3	TGTGCCAGTAGTAGAGGGGGCAGCACAGATACGCAGTATTTT	CASSRGGSTDTQYF
TRBV7-9	NA	NA	TRBJ2-1	TGTGCCAGCAGCTCGGTCATTCCTGAGCAGTTCTTC	CASSSVIPEQFF
TRBV7-3	NA	NA	TRBJ1-2	TGTGCCAGCAGCTTAAATCCTGCGTATGGCTACACCTTC	CASSLNPAYGYTF
TRBV19	NA	few	TRBJ1-5	TGTGCCAGTAAAGACGGGTTCGGGGGCAATCAGCCCCAGCATTTT	CASKDGFGGNQPQHF
TRBV6-5	TRBD1	NA	TRBJ1-4	TGTGCCAGCGGGGACAGGGGAGTTGAAAAACTGTTTTTT	CASGDRGVEKLFF
TRBV6-1	NA	NA	TRBJ1-4	TGTGCCAGCAGTGATAGGGGTGAAAAACTGTTTTTT	CASSDRGEKLFF
TRBV15	NA	NA	TRBJ2-7	TGTGCCACCAGCAGAGAGGGTCAAGGGGGCTACGAGCAGTACTTC	CATSREGQGGYEQYF
TRBV7-3	NA	NA	TRBJ2-2	TGTGCCAGCAGCTTAAGTCCGCTCAGGGCGGCCACCGGGGAGCTGTTTTTT	CASSLSPLRAATGELFF
TRBV30	NA	NA	TRBJ1-6	TGTGCCTGGAGTGGGAGGCCCCTCCACTTT	CAWSGRPLHF
TRBV24-1	TRBD1	once	TRBJ2-1	TGTGCCACCAGAGGGACAGATAACAATGAGCAGTTCTTC	CATRGTDNNEQFF